The rows below give T cell receptor beta chains drawn from one sample of a study of blood T cell repertoires in COVID-19. Sequenced by immunoSEQ multiplex PCR; TCRdb stores in-frame clones only, minus some. The sample has about 170,000 clones; around 80% are singletons. Sequenced material: PBMCs or T cells enriched from blood (not recorded which). The receptors derive from a woman aged 45 to 65 in a cohort exposed to, infected with or recovered from COVID-19 (not recorded which). Each CDR3 is given with its conserved first and last residue. Each record gives: D gene, J gene, clone size, V gene, CDR3 DNA, CDR3 protein. D genes are given only for firm matches. Clone size is not always given. Where it is, it says once, few, many or a class for expanded clones.

>TRBD1|TRBJ1-1|few|TRBV5-1
TGCGCCAGCAGCTTATGGGGACAGCAAGCTTTCTTT
CASSLWGQQAFF
>TRBD2|TRBJ2-1|NA|TRBV10-2
TGCGCCAGCAGTGGCCGGGAGGTCGGGTCCAATGAGCAGTTCTTC
CASSGREVGSNEQFF
>NA|TRBJ1-4|NA|TRBV24-1
TGTGCCACCAGTGACTCGTACGGAAAACTGTTTTTT
CATSDSYGKLFF
>TRBD1|TRBJ2-1|NA|TRBV10-3
TGTGCCATCAGTGAGTCGACTATGACAGGGGGTAATGAGCAGTTCTTC
CAISESTMTGGNEQFF
>NA|TRBJ1-2|NA|TRBV6-5
TGTGCCAGCAGTTACTCGCAAGGCGGACTGTATGGCTACACCTTC
CASSYSQGGLYGYTF
>NA|TRBJ1-5|few|TRBV2
TGTGCCAGTCGGGCAGGGAATGGCCGGCAGCCCCAGCATTTT
CASRAGNGRQPQHF
>TRBD1|TRBJ1-1|NA|TRBV28
TGTGCCAGCAGTTTAAGGGACAGGCTCGAAGCTTTCTTT
CASSLRDRLEAFF
>TRBD1|TRBJ1-2|few|TRBV28
TGTGCCAGCAGCGGACTAACAGGGGGCAGCTATGGCTACACCTTC
CASSGLTGGSYGYTF
>NA|TRBJ2-5|NA|TRBV18
TGTGCCAGCTCACCACGCAGCCAAGAGACCCAGTACTTC
CASSPRSQETQYF
>TRBD1|TRBJ1-1|NA|TRBV9
TGTGCCAGCAGCGTAGCTGAGGGGCTAAGACAGGGAGGCACTGAAGCTTTCTTT
CASSVAEGLRQGGTEAFF
>TRBD2|TRBJ2-7|NA|TRBV11-2
TGTGCCAGCAGACCTAGCGGGGGTTCCTCCTACGAGCAGTACTTC
CASRPSGGSSYEQYF
>TRBD2|TRBJ2-1|few|TRBV7-3
TGTGCCAGCAGCTTATCAACTAGCGGATACAATGAGCAGTTCTTC
CASSLSTSGYNEQFF
>TRBD1|TRBJ1-3|few|TRBV4-3
TGCGCCAGCAGCCAAGATCATAGGGGGACAGGGGCCGGAAACACCATATATTTT
CASSQDHRGTGAGNTIYF
>TRBD1|TRBJ2-6|NA|TRBV27
TGTGCCAGCAGTCAATCCGGGACAGGGGGCGCTGGGGCCAACGTCCTGACTTTC
CASSQSGTGGAGANVLTF
>TRBD2|TRBJ2-3|NA|TRBV5-5
TGTGCCAGCAGCTTCCGGGGAGTCAGTGGGCTAGCGGGGGGGACAGATACGCAGTATTTT
CASSFRGVSGLAGGTDTQYF
>NA|TRBJ1-1|NA|TRBV6-2/TRBV6-3
TGTGCCAGCAGTTACTCGATGGGGGCGGCTTTCTTT
CASSYSMGAAFF
>TRBD1|TRBJ2-7|NA|TRBV7-2
TGTGCCAGCAGGACGACAGGGGAATATGGCGAGCAGTACTTC
CASRTTGEYGEQYF
>NA|TRBJ1-2|NA|TRBV7-2
TGTGCCAGCAGCTCCTCGTCGGGGGACTGGGAAGGCTACACCTTC
CASSSSSGDWEGYTF
>NA|TRBJ1-2|NA|TRBV3-1/TRBV3-2
TGTGCCAGCAGCCCATTAGCTAACTATGGCTACACCTTC
CASSPLANYGYTF
>NA|TRBJ2-6|NA|TRBV5-6
TGTGCCAGCAGCTTGGCCACGGTGTACGCTGGGGCCAACGTCCTGACTTTC
CASSLATVYAGANVLTF
>NA|TRBJ1-6|once|TRBV28
TGTGCCAGCAGTTTTGGGGGCCTGGGTTATAATTCACCCCTCCACTTT
CASSFGGLGYNSPLHF
>NA|TRBJ2-1|NA|TRBV5-1
TGCGCCAGCAGCGTATCCGTCGGTTTGTCAGGGCTCCTTAGCTCCTACAATGAGCAGTTCTTC
CASSVSVGLSGLLSSYNEQFF
>NA|TRBJ2-5|NA|TRBV10-1
TGCGCTTCAGGGGATGGGGAGACCCAGTACTTC
CASGDGETQYF
>TRBD2|TRBJ2-2|few|TRBV5-1
TGCGCCAGCAGCCTCTTGACTAGCGGGAGGACCGGGGAGCTGTTTTTT
CASSLLTSGRTGELFF
>NA|TRBJ2-5|NA|TRBV4-3
TGCGCCAGCAGCCAAGACGGACAAAGTGGAGAGACCCAGTACTTC
CASSQDGQSGETQYF
>TRBD1|TRBJ1-4|NA|TRBV28
TGTGCCAGCAGTTTTCCAGGCAGGGGGGATGATGAAAAACTGTTTTTT
CASSFPGRGDDEKLFF
>NA|TRBJ1-1|NA|TRBV28
TGTGCCAGCAGACTTGGGGCAGGTTTATTAAGGGGAACTGAAGCTTTCTTT
CASRLGAGLLRGTEAFF
>NA|TRBJ1-6|few|TRBV30
TGTGCCTCGAGACAAGATCAGTCACCCCTCCACTTT
CASRQDQSPLHF
>NA|TRBJ1-2|NA|TRBV20-1
TGCAGTGCTGGTGCCCCAGCTAACTATGGCTACACCTTC
CSAGAPANYGYTF
>TRBD1|TRBJ2-2|NA|TRBV5-5
TGTGCCAGCAGCTTAATCGGACAGGCCACCGGGGAGCTGTTTTTT
CASSLIGQATGELFF
>NA|TRBJ2-7|NA|TRBV27
TGTGCCAGCAGTTTAGGGCAGGGGAATACCTACGAGCAGTACTTC
CASSLGQGNTYEQYF
>TRBD1|TRBJ1-2|NA|TRBV18
TGTGCCAGCTCATCCATGGACAGGGGAAGGGGCTACACCTTC
CASSSMDRGRGYTF
>TRBD1|TRBJ1-2|NA|TRBV2
TGTGCCAGCAGTGAGATACAGGGGGCGAACTATGGCTACACCTTC
CASSEIQGANYGYTF
>NA|TRBJ2-7|NA|TRBV5-4
TGTGCCAGCAGCCCGGAAGCAGGTTACCGCTCCTACGAGCAGTACTTC
CASSPEAGYRSYEQYF
>TRBD1|TRBJ1-2|few|TRBV3-1/TRBV3-2
TGTGCCAGCAGCCTCTGGGACAGAGAACATACCTATGGCTACACCTTC
CASSLWDREHTYGYTF
>NA|TRBJ1-3|NA|TRBV30
TGTGCCTGGAGTGTAGGAGGGCCGCACCGCGGAAACACCATATATTTT
CAWSVGGPHRGNTIYF
>TRBD1|TRBJ2-7|NA|TRBV7-2
TGTGCCAGCAGCTCACGACAGGGGGGGTACGAGCAGTACTTC
CASSSRQGGYEQYF
>TRBD1|TRBJ1-1|NA|TRBV5-4
TGTGCCAGCAGTTGGGACAGGGGACTTAGGAACACTGAAGCTTTCTTT
CASSWDRGLRNTEAFF
>TRBD2|TRBJ2-7|NA|TRBV18
TGTGCCAGCTCACCACCCTCTCAGGGCGGGGGCGAGCAGTACTTC
CASSPPSQGGGEQYF
>TRBD2|TRBJ2-1|NA|TRBV4-1
TGCGCCAGCAGCCATGTCGCTAGCGGGAATAACAATGAGCAGTTCTTC
CASSHVASGNNNEQFF
>TRBD2|TRBJ2-2|NA|TRBV5-4
TGTGCCAGCAGCCCTGGTGGACTAGCGGGAGGGCCCGGGGAGCTGTTTTTT
CASSPGGLAGGPGELFF
>NA|TRBJ2-2|NA|TRBV7-7
TGTGCTAGCAGCTCGATGACAGGGAACACCGGGGAGCTGTTTTTT
CASSSMTGNTGELFF
>TRBD1|TRBJ1-6|NA|TRBV30
TGTGCCTGCGGGCGCTCGCTGACCGGGACAGGGGTATCACCCCTCCACTTT
CACGRSLTGTGVSPLHF
>TRBD2|TRBJ2-3|NA|TRBV29-1
TGCAGCGTTGTGCGGGCGGGAGGGCGAGATACGCAGTATTTT
CSVVRAGGRDTQYF
>NA|TRBJ2-1|NA|TRBV21-1
TGTGCCAGCAGCAAATGGGTAGCAGAACGCTCCTACAATGAGCAGTTCTTC
CASSKWVAERSYNEQFF
>NA|TRBJ1-2|few|TRBV5-4
TGTGCCAGCAGCTTGTTGGAGGGGTATCAGGGCTACACCTTC
CASSLLEGYQGYTF
>TRBD1|TRBJ1-2|few|TRBV11-2
TGTGCCAGCAGCTTAGCAGGGGGCTTCGGCGGCTACACCTTC
CASSLAGGFGGYTF